Sequencing of this T cell receptor beta chain was carried out in a study of cytomegalovirus exposure and HLA in healthy donors. Remarks on this clone: Antigen: not known.

Assay used: immunoSEQ multiplex PCR; TCRdb lists only in-frame clones, some missing. The sample lists 120,000 to 150,000 clones, roughly 90% occurring once. Study-wide results and caveats: Among the CMV-associated chains, three were confirmed in vitro as specific for CMV antigens. The investigators catalogued 150 to 200 TCR beta chains as cytomegalovirus-associated.

CDR1 and CDR2 (germline): SNHLY, FYNNEI. This CDR3 has 14 amino acids. V was pared by 3 bases and J by 4 bases, with 11 bases between. This chain joins TRBV2 and TRBJ2-3; the D gene is possibly TRBD2 (7 bases). This clonotype was obtained from a man aged 18-30 years in good health and CMV-seronegative. The source material was PBMCs. For the CDR3, the DNA is TGTGCCAGCAGTGAGGGGGGGCGAGCAGATACGCAGTATTTT. Protein product: CASSEGGRADTQYF.